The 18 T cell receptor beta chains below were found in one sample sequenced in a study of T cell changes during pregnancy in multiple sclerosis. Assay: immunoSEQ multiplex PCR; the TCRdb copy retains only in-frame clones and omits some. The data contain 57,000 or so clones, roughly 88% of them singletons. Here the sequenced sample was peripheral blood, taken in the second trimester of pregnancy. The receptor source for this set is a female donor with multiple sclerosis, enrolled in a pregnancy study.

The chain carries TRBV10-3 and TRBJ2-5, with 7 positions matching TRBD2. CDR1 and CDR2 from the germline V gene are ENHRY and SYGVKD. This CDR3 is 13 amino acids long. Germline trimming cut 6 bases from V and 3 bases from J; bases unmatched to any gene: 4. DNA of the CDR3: TGTGCCATCAGGTCCGCGGGAGAAGAGACCCAGTACTTC. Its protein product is CAIRSAGEETQYF.

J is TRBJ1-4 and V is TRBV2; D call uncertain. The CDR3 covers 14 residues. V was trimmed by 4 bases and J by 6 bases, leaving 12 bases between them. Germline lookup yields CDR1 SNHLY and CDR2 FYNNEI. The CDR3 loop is CASSGRRMDEKLFF. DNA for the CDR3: TGTGCCAGCAGTGGGAGGAGAATGGATGAAAAACTGTTTTTT.

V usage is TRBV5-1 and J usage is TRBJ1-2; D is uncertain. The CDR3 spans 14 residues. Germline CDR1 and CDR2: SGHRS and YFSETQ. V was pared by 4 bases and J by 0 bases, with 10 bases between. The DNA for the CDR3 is TGCGCCAGCAGCATTAACACAGCTAACTATGGCTACACCTTC. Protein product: CASSINTANYGYTF.

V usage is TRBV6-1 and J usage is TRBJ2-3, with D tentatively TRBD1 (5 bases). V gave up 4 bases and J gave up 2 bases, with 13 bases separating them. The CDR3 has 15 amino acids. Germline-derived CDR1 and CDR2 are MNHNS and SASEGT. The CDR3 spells CASSGPQGYTDTQYF. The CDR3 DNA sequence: TGTGCCAGCAGTGGGCCTCAGGGTTACACAGATACGCAGTATTTT.

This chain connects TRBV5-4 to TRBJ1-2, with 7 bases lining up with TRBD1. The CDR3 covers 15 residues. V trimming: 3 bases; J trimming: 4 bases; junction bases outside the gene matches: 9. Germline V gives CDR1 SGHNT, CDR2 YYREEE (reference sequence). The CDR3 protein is CASSSPGQKRYGYTF. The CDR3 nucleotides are TGTGCCAGCAGCTCCCCGGGACAGAAACGCTATGGCTACACCTTC.

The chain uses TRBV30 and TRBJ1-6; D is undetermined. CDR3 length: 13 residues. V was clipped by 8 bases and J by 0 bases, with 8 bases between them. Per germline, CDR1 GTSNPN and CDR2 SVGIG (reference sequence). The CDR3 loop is CAREDSYNSPLHF. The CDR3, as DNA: TGTGCCCGGGAGGACTCCTATAATTCACCCCTCCACTTT.

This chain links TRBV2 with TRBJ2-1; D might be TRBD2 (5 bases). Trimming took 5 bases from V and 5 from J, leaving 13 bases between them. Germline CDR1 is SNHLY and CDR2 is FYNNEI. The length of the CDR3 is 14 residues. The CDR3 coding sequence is TGTGCCAGCAGTCTGGCCCGGGGTAACAATGAGCAGTTCTTC. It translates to CASSLARGNNEQFF.

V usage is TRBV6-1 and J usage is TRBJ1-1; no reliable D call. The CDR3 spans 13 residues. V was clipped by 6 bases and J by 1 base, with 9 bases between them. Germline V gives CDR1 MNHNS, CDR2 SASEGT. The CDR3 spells CASSLRENTEAFF. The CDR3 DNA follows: TGTGCCAGCAGCCTCCGGGAGAACACTGAAGCTTTCTTT.

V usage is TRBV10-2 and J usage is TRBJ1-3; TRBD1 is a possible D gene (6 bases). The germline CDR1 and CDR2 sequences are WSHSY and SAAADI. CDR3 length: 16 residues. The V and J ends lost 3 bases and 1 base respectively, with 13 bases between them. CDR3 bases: TGCGCCAGCAGTGACCAGGGGCTTGGGTCTGGAAACACCATATATTTT. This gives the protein CASSDQGLGSGNTIYF.

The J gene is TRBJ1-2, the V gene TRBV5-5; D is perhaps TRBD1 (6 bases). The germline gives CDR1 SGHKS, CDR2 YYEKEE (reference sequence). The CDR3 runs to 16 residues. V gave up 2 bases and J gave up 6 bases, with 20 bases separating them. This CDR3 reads CASSLFTGIRADGYTF. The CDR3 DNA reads TGTGCCAGCAGCTTATTCACAGGGATTAGAGCGGATGGCTACACCTTC.

The CDR3 DNA follows: TGCGCCAGCAGCCAAGATGCTAGCGGGGGGGCCCCCGGGGAGCTGTTTTTT. Translation gives CASSQDASGGAPGELFF. The rearrangement uses TRBV4-3 and TRBJ2-2, with 12 nucleotides matching TRBD2. Germline CDR1 is LGHNA and CDR2 is YSLEER. The length of the CDR3 is 17 residues. Germline trimming cut 0 bases from V and 6 bases from J; bases unmatched to any gene: 5.

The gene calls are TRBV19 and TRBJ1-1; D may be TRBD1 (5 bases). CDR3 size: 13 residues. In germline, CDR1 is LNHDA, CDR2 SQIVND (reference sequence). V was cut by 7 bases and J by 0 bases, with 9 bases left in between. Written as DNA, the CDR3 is TGTGCCAGTACGGGACTTATGAACACTGAAGCTTTCTTT. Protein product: CASTGLMNTEAFF.

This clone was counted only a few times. The CDR3 reads CASSYSGTGGYTF. The CDR3 DNA reads TGTGCCAGCAGTTACTCCGGGACAGGGGGCTACACCTTC. The V and J genes are TRBV6-5 and TRBJ1-2; TRBD1 matches 9 bases. The V gene end was trimmed by 0 bases and the J gene end by 8 bases; junction bases not matched to a gene: 1. CDR3 length: 13 residues. The V gene's germline CDR1 is MNHEY and CDR2 SVGAGI.

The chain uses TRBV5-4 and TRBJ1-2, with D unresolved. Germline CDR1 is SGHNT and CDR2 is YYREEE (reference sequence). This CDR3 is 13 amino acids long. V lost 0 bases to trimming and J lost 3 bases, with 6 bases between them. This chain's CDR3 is CASSLEADYGYTF. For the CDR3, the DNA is TGTGCCAGCAGCTTGGAGGCGGACTATGGCTACACCTTC.

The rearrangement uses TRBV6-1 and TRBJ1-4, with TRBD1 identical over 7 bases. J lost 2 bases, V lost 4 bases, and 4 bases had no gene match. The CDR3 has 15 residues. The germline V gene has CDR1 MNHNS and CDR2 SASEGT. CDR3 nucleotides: TGTGCCAGCAGTGCACTGACAGGGACTAATGAAAAACTGTTTTTT. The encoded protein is CASSALTGTNEKLFF.

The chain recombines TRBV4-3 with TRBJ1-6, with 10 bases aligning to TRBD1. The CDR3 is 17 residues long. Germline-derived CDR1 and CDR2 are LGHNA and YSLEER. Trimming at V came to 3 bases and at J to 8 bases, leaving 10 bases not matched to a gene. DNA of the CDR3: TGCGCCAGCAGCCACAACGCTAGGACAGGGGGATATTCACCCCTCCACTTT. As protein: CASSHNARTGGYSPLHF.

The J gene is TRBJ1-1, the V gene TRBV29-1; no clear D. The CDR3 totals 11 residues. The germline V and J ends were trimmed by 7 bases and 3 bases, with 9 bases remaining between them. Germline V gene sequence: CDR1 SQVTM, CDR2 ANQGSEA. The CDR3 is CSGGVYTEAFF. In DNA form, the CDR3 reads TGCAGCGGGGGAGTCTACACTGAAGCTTTCTTT.

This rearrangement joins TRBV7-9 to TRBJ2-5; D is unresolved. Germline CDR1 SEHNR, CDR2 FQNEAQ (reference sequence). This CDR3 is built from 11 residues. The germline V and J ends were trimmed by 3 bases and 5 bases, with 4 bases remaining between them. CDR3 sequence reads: CASSFGETQYF. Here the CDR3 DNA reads TGTGCCAGCAGCTTCGGGGAGACCCAGTACTTC.